This is a list of T cell receptor beta chains from one sample in a study of OX40 agonist ivuxolimab in advanced cancers. Clones were read by immunoSEQ multiplex PCR, and TCRdb kept only the in-frame ones, dropping some. The sample has tens of thousands of clones; approximately 90% are singletons. The source material was CD4+ or CD8+ T cells sorted from blood, sampled in a trial of the OX40 agonist ivuxolimab. All receptors come from an adult with an advanced solid tumor such as melanoma, head and neck, liver or kidney cancer. Both conserved end residues are part of each CDR3. The order of the fields is CDR3 protein, CDR3 DNA, J gene, V gene, clone size, D gene. D genes are given only for firm matches. A clone size is listed for some rows: how often the clone was seen (once, few, many), or a class if it is expanded.

CDR3 protein: CASTPGPSGSYEQYF
CDR3 DNA: TGTGCCAGCACCCCGGGCCCTAGCGGCTCCTACGAGCAGTACTTC
J gene: TRBJ2-7
V gene: TRBV7-9
clone size: -
D gene: TRBD2

CDR3 protein: CASSVEAGSPAGYTF
CDR3 DNA: TGTGCCAGCAGCGTAGAGGCAGGCTCCCCCGCCGGCTACACCTTC
J gene: TRBJ1-2
V gene: TRBV9
clone size: -
D gene: -

CDR3 protein: CASSYSLGDQETQYF
CDR3 DNA: TGTGCCAGCAGTTACTCGCTCGGGGACCAAGAGACCCAGTACTTC
J gene: TRBJ2-5
V gene: TRBV6-5
clone size: -
D gene: -

CDR3 protein: CASSDHSYEQYF
CDR3 DNA: TGCGCCAGCAGTGATCACAGCTACGAGCAGTACTTC
J gene: TRBJ2-7
V gene: TRBV10-1
clone size: -
D gene: -

CDR3 protein: CASSARTGYTGELFF
CDR3 DNA: TGTGCCAGCAGCGCGAGGACCGGGTACACCGGGGAGCTGTTTTTT
J gene: TRBJ2-2
V gene: TRBV11-2
clone size: -
D gene: -

CDR3 protein: CASSLSGSGYEQYF
CDR3 DNA: TGTGCCAGCAGTCTAAGCGGGAGTGGCTACGAGCAGTACTTC
J gene: TRBJ2-7
V gene: TRBV5-4
clone size: -
D gene: TRBD2

CDR3 protein: CASSPSPISDGYTF
CDR3 DNA: TGTGCCAGCAGCCCCAGCCCAATTTCGGATGGCTACACCTTC
J gene: TRBJ1-2
V gene: TRBV5-6
clone size: -
D gene: -

CDR3 protein: CASSSPSTSGRPEQYF
CDR3 DNA: TGTGCCAGCAGCTCCCCCTCGACTAGCGGGAGACCCGAGCAGTACTTC
J gene: TRBJ2-7
V gene: TRBV7-9
clone size: -
D gene: TRBD2

CDR3 protein: CAWATTNTEAFF
CDR3 DNA: TGTGCCTGGGCTACTACGAACACTGAAGCTTTCTTT
J gene: TRBJ1-1
V gene: TRBV30
clone size: few
D gene: -

CDR3 protein: CASSLPLHEKLFF
CDR3 DNA: TGTGCCAGCAGCTTACCTCTCCATGAAAAACTGTTTTTT
J gene: TRBJ1-4
V gene: TRBV7-9
clone size: -
D gene: -

CDR3 protein: CASRKTSGVYNEQFF
CDR3 DNA: TGTGCCAGTAGAAAGACTAGCGGGGTATACAATGAGCAGTTCTTC
J gene: TRBJ2-1
V gene: TRBV19
clone size: -
D gene: TRBD2

CDR3 protein: CASSPMGGSYEQYF
CDR3 DNA: TGTGCCAGCAGCCCTATGGGGGGCTCCTACGAGCAGTACTTC
J gene: TRBJ2-7
V gene: TRBV7-9
clone size: -
D gene: -

CDR3 protein: CASFMGSGQLYDYGYTF
CDR3 DNA: TGTGCCAGCTTCATGGGATCGGGACAGTTGTATGACTATGGCTACACCTTC
J gene: TRBJ1-2
V gene: TRBV13
clone size: -
D gene: TRBD1

CDR3 protein: CASSLFRGNEQYF
CDR3 DNA: TGTGCCAGCAGCTTGTTCAGGGGCAACGAGCAGTACTTC
J gene: TRBJ2-7
V gene: TRBV7-3
clone size: -
D gene: -

CDR3 protein: CAVRHKTGTYEQYF
CDR3 DNA: TGCGCCGTACGTCACAAAACAGGGACCTACGAGCAGTACTTC
J gene: TRBJ2-7
V gene: TRBV10-1
clone size: few
D gene: -

CDR3 protein: CASSLGTGDTGELFF
CDR3 DNA: TGTGCCAGCAGCTTGGGGACAGGGGACACCGGGGAGCTGTTTTTT
J gene: TRBJ2-2
V gene: TRBV5-4
clone size: once
D gene: TRBD1

CDR3 protein: CASSLAYEQYF
CDR3 DNA: TGTGCCAGCAGCTTAGCCTACGAGCAGTACTTC
J gene: TRBJ2-7
V gene: TRBV11-2
clone size: -
D gene: -

CDR3 protein: CATSTLMTTGSQFF
CDR3 DNA: TGTGCCACCAGCACCCTTATGACCACAGGGTCGCAGTTCTTC
J gene: TRBJ2-1
V gene: TRBV15
clone size: -
D gene: -

CDR3 protein: CASSPGRAGANYGYTF
CDR3 DNA: TGTGCCAGCAGTCCGGGCCGCGCAGGAGCTAACTATGGCTACACCTTC
J gene: TRBJ1-2
V gene: TRBV27
clone size: -
D gene: -

CDR3 protein: CASNDGHTEAFF
CDR3 DNA: TGTGCCAGTAACGACGGTCACACTGAAGCTTTCTTT
J gene: TRBJ1-1
V gene: TRBV19
clone size: -
D gene: -

CDR3 protein: CASSLNRVREQYF
CDR3 DNA: TGTGCCAGCAGCTTAAACAGGGTCCGCGAGCAGTACTTC
J gene: TRBJ2-7
V gene: TRBV7-2
clone size: -
D gene: -

CDR3 protein: CASSQLGYEQYF
CDR3 DNA: TGCGCCAGCAGCCAACTGGGGTACGAGCAGTACTTC
J gene: TRBJ2-7
V gene: TRBV4-1
clone size: once
D gene: -

CDR3 protein: CASSSGFQNNEQFF
CDR3 DNA: TGTGCCAGTAGTTCGGGATTCCAAAACAATGAGCAGTTCTTC
J gene: TRBJ2-1
V gene: TRBV19
clone size: -
D gene: -

CDR3 protein: CASSQATGREQYF
CDR3 DNA: TGCGCCAGCAGCCAGGCGACAGGGCGGGAGCAGTACTTC
J gene: TRBJ2-5
V gene: TRBV4-1
clone size: -
D gene: -

CDR3 protein: CSVRAGGRYNEQFF
CDR3 DNA: TGCAGCGTCCGAGCGGGAGGGAGGTACAATGAGCAGTTCTTC
J gene: TRBJ2-1
V gene: TRBV29-1
clone size: -
D gene: TRBD2

CDR3 protein: CASSGDKGNEKLFF
CDR3 DNA: TGTGCCAGCAGCGGAGACAAGGGGAATGAAAAACTGTTTTTT
J gene: TRBJ1-4
V gene: TRBV9
clone size: -
D gene: -

CDR3 protein: CASSLGLGADTQYF
CDR3 DNA: TGTGCCAGCAGCTTAGGTTTGGGAGCTGATACGCAGTATTTT
J gene: TRBJ2-3
V gene: TRBV7-2
clone size: -
D gene: -

CDR3 protein: CASSPWGTLVQQYF
CDR3 DNA: TGTGCCAGCAGTCCTTGGGGGACCCTAGTCCAGCAGTACTTC
J gene: TRBJ2-7
V gene: TRBV5-8
clone size: -
D gene: -

CDR3 protein: CAWSYLPGGTQYF
CDR3 DNA: TGTGCCTGGAGCTACCTTCCGGGTGGGACCCAGTACTTC
J gene: TRBJ2-5
V gene: TRBV30
clone size: -
D gene: -

CDR3 protein: CASRGEQFSYEQYF
CDR3 DNA: TGTGCCAGCAGGGGGGAACAGTTCTCCTACGAGCAGTACTTC
J gene: TRBJ2-7
V gene: TRBV27
clone size: -
D gene: -

CDR3 protein: CASSPPDPGQGAARTDTQYF
CDR3 DNA: TGTGCCAGCTCACCACCGGATCCAGGACAGGGGGCCGCGCGCACAGATACGCAGTATTTT
J gene: TRBJ2-3
V gene: TRBV18
clone size: -
D gene: TRBD1

CDR3 protein: CASKTRSRTDTQYF
CDR3 DNA: TGTGCCAGCAAAACGCGGTCTCGCACAGATACGCAGTATTTT
J gene: TRBJ2-3
V gene: TRBV11-2
clone size: -
D gene: -

CDR3 protein: CASSSVDRRYNEQFF
CDR3 DNA: TGTGCCAGCAGCTCAGTCGACAGGAGATACAATGAGCAGTTCTTC
J gene: TRBJ2-1
V gene: TRBV13
clone size: few
D gene: -

CDR3 protein: CARSTGPLSGNTIYF
CDR3 DNA: TGTGCCAGAAGCACGGGACCGCTCTCTGGAAACACCATATATTTT
J gene: TRBJ1-3
V gene: TRBV5-3
clone size: -
D gene: -

CDR3 protein: CASSVAVEGNQPQHF
CDR3 DNA: TGTGCCAGCAGCGTAGCTGTGGAGGGCAATCAGCCCCAGCATTTT
J gene: TRBJ1-5
V gene: TRBV9
clone size: -
D gene: -

CDR3 protein: CASSLVSSYEQYF
CDR3 DNA: TGTGCCAGCAGCTTAGTCAGCAGCTACGAGCAGTACTTC
J gene: TRBJ2-7
V gene: TRBV7-9
clone size: -
D gene: -